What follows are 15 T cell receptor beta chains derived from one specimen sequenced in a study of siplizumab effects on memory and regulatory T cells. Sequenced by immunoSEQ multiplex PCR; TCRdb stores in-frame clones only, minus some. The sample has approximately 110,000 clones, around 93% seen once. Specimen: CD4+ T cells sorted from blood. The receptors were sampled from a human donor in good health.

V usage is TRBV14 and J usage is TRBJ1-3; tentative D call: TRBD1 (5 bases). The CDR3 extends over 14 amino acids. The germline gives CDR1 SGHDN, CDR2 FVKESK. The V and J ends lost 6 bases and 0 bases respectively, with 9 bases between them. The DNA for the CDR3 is TGTGCCAGCAGTTGGGGCTTCTCTGGAAACACCATATATTTT. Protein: CASSWGFSGNTIYF.

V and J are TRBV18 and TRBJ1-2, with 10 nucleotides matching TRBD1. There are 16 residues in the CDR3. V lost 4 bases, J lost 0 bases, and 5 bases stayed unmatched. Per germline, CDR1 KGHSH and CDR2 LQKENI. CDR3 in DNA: TGTGCCAGCTCACGGGACAGGGGACCTACTAACTATGGCTACACCTTC. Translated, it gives CASSRDRGPTNYGYTF.

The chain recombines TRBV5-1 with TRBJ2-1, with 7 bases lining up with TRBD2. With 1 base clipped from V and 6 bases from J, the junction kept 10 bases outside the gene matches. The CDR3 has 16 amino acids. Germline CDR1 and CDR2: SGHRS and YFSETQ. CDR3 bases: TGCGCCAGCAGCTTGAATCCGGGAGGTACTATCAATGAGCAGTTCTTC. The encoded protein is CASSLNPGGTINEQFF.

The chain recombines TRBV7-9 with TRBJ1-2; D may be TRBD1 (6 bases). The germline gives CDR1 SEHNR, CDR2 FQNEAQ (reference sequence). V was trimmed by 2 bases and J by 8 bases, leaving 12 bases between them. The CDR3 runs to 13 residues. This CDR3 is CASSLMGAQGYTF. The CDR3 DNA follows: TGTGCCAGCAGCTTAATGGGGGCGCAGGGCTACACCTTC.

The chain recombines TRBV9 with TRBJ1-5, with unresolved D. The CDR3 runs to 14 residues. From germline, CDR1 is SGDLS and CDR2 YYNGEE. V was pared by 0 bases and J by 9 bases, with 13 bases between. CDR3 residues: CASSVDDGMAPQHF. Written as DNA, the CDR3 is TGTGCCAGCAGCGTAGACGACGGTATGGCGCCCCAGCATTTT.

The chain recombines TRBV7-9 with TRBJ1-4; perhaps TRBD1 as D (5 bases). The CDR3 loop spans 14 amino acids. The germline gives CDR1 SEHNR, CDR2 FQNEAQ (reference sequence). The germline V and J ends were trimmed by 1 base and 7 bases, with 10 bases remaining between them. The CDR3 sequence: CASSLDQGREKLFF. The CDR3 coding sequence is TGTGCCAGCAGCTTAGATCAGGGTCGTGAAAAACTGTTTTTT.

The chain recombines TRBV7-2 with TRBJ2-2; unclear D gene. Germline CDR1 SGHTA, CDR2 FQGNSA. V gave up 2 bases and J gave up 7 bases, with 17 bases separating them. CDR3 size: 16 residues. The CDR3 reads CASSLIAGLSSGELFF. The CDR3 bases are TGTGCCAGCAGCTTAATTGCCGGGCTTTCTAGCGGGGAGCTGTTTTTT.

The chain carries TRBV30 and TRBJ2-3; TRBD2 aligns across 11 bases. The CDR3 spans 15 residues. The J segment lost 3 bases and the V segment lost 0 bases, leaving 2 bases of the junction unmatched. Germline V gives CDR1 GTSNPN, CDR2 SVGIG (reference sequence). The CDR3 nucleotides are TGTGCCTGGAGTGTTTCTAGCGGGAGGACAGATACGCAGTATTTT. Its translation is CAWSVSSGRTDTQYF. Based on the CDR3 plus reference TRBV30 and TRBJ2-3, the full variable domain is SQTIHQWPATLVQPVGSPLSLECTVEGTSNPNLYWYRQAAGRGLQLLFYSVGIGQISSEVPQNLSASRPQDRQFILSSKKLLLSDSGFYLCAWSVSSGRTDTQYFGPGTRLTVL.

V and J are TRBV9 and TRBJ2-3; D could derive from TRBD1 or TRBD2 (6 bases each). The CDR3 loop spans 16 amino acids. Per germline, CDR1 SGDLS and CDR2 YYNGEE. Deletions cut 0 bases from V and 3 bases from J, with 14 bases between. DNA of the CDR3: TGTGCCAGCAGCGTAGCCACAGGGAGGATAACAGATACGCAGTATTTT. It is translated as CASSVATGRITDTQYF.

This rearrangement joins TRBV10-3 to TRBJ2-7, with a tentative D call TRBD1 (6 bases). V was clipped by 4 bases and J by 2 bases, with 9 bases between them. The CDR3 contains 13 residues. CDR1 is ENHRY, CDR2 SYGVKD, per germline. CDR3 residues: CAISGDNTYEQYF. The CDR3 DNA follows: TGTGCCATCAGTGGGGACAACACCTACGAGCAGTACTTC.

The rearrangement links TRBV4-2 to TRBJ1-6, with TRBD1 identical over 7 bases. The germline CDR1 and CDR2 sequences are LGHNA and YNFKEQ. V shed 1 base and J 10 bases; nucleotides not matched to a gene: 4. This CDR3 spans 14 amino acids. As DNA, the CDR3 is TGTGCCAGCAGCCAAGCCAACAGGGGCTCACCCCTCCACTTT. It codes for CASSQANRGSPLHF.

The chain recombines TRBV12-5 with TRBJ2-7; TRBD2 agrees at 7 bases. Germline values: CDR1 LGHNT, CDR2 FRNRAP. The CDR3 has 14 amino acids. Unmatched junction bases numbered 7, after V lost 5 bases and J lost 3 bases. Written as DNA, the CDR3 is TGTGCTAGTGGTCCCGGGGGGAGCAACTACGAGCAGTACTTC. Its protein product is CASGPGGSNYEQYF. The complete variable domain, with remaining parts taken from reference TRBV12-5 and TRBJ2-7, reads DARVTQTPRHKVTEMGQEVTMRCQPILGHNTVFWYRQTMMQGLELLAYFRNRAPLDDSGMPKDRFSAEMPDATLATLKIQPSEPRDSAVYFCASGPGGSNYEQYFGPGTRLTVT.

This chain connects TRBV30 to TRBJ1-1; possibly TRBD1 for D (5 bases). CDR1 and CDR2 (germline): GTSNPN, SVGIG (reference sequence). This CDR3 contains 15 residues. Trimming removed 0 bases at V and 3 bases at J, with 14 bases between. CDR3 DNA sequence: TGTGCCTGGAGTGTAATGGGGGTACTCGACACTGAAGCTTTCTTT. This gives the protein CAWSVMGVLDTEAFF.

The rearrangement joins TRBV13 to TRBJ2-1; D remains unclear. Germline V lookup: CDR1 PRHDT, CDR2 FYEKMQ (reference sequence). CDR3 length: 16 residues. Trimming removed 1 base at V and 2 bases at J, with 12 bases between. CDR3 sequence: CASSLVSDQAYNEQFF. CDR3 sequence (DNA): TGTGCCAGCAGCTTAGTTTCAGATCAGGCCTACAATGAGCAGTTCTTC.

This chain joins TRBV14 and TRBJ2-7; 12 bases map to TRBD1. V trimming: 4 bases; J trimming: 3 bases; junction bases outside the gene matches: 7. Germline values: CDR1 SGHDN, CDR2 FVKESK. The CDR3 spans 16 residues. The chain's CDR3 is CASSPPGTGGGYEQYF. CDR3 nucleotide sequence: TGTGCCAGCAGCCCCCCGGGGACAGGGGGCGGCTACGAGCAGTACTTC. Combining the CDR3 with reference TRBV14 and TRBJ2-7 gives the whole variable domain EAGVTQFPSHSVIEKGQTVTLRCDPISGHDNLYWYRRVMGKEIKFLLHFVKESKQDESGMPNNRFLAERTGGTYSTLKVQPAELEDSGVYFCASSPPGTGGGYEQYFGPGTRLTVT.